The TCR beta chain under discussion was sequenced for a study of cytomegalovirus exposure and HLA in healthy donors. Germline V gives CDR1 MNHEY, CDR2 SMNVEV (reference sequence). The CDR3 extends over 14 amino acids. Trimming stripped 5 bases from V and 1 base from J, with 11 bases between. The PCR ran on 60 Vbeta and 13 Jbeta primers. Assay: immunoSEQ multiplex PCR; the TCRdb copy retains only in-frame clones and omits some. The data contain 150,000 to 200,000 clones, 80% to 85% of them seen just once; the ten biggest clones take up around 0.25%. Sequencing was done on a sample of PBMCs. The receptor was isolated from a boy aged 5-17 years in good health and CMV-seronegative. The V and J genes are TRBV27 and TRBJ1-1, with D maybe TRBD1 (6 bases). CDR3 sequence (DNA): TGTGCCAGCAGTCCCCCGGGACAGAACACTGAAGCTTTCTTT. Its translation is CASSPPGQNTEAFF.